A selection of T cell receptor beta chains follows, all from one sample in a study of OX40 agonist ivuxolimab in advanced cancers. The table came from immunoSEQ multiplex PCR; TCRdb's copy has only in-frame clones and leaves some out. The data contain over 90,000 clones, roughly 95% of them singletons. Here the sequenced sample was CD4+ or CD8+ T cells sorted from blood, taken in a trial of the OX40 agonist ivuxolimab. The source of these receptors is an adult with an advanced solid tumor such as melanoma, head and neck, liver or kidney cancer. The CDR3 runs from the conserved cysteine through the conserved F or W. D genes are given only for firm matches. Size is stated for part of the rows, as once, few or many counts, or as a class when the clone is expanded.

v_gene	j_gene	abundance	d_gene	CDR3aa	CDR3nt
TRBV7-9	TRBJ1-2	.	.	CASSGGGYGYTF	TGTGCCAGCAGCGGAGGCGGCTATGGCTACACCTTC
TRBV6-5	TRBJ1-6	.	.	CASNYRDSPLHF	TGTGCCAGCAATTACAGGGATTCACCCCTCCACTTT
TRBV7-3	TRBJ1-1	.	TRBD1	CASSWTGRDTEAFF	TGTGCCAGCAGCTGGACAGGGCGGGACACTGAAGCTTTCTTT
TRBV4-3	TRBJ2-7	.	TRBD2	CASSQEHRRGYEQYF	TGCGCCAGCAGCCAAGAACATAGGCGGGGGTACGAGCAGTACTTC
TRBV6-5	TRBJ2-5	.	.	CASSYSVAGDETQYF	TGTGCCAGCAGTTACTCAGTCGCAGGGGACGAGACCCAGTACTTC
TRBV18	TRBJ1-1	.	.	CASSTRSTGTTEAFF	TGTGCCAGCTCCACCAGGTCTACAGGGACCACTGAAGCTTTCTTT
TRBV2	TRBJ1-3	.	.	CASKGDSGNTIYF	TGTGCTAGCAAAGGAGACTCTGGAAACACCATATATTTT
TRBV29-1	TRBJ1-5	few	.	CSVQESNQPQHF	TGCAGCGTTCAGGAGAGCAATCAGCCCCAGCATTTT
TRBV6-6	TRBJ1-4	.	.	CATSAEAEKLFF	TGTGCCACTTCTGCGGAGGCAGAAAAACTGTTTTTT
TRBV28	TRBJ1-1	.	.	CASSEPYTRAFF	TGTGCCAGCAGTGAACCTTATACGCGGGCTTTCTTT
TRBV4-3	TRBJ1-2	.	.	CASSQDLIGGGDGYTF	TGCGCCAGCAGCCAAGATCTTATTGGAGGGGGAGATGGCTACACCTTC
TRBV4-3	TRBJ2-4	.	.	CASSQSGPFAKNIQYF	TGCGCCAGCAGCCAATCAGGGCCCTTCGCCAAAAACATTCAGTACTTC
TRBV4-3	TRBJ1-1	.	TRBD1	CASSQDGQGGTEAFF	TGCGCCAGCAGCCAAGATGGACAGGGCGGCACTGAAGCTTTCTTT
TRBV2	TRBJ2-7	.	.	CASSATSSYEQYF	TGTGCCAGCAGCGCGACTAGCTCCTACGAGCAGTACTTC
TRBV6-1	TRBJ2-7	once	.	CASSDVERGEQYF	TGTGCCAGCAGTGACGTGGAGAGGGGCGAGCAGTACTTC
TRBV9	TRBJ1-1	once	.	CASSVSTGTEAFF	TGTGCCAGCAGCGTCTCCACGGGGACTGAAGCTTTCTTT
TRBV12-5	TRBJ1-3	.	.	CASGLSGFDGNTIYF	TGTGCTAGTGGTTTGTCAGGGTTCGACGGAAACACCATATATTTT
TRBV19	TRBJ1-4	.	TRBD1	CASSIGTGGGIATNEKLFF	TGTGCCAGTAGTATTGGGACAGGGGGAGGGATCGCAACTAATGAAAAACTGTTTTTT
TRBV7-9	TRBJ1-2	once	TRBD1	CASSLVTGGYGYTF	TGTGCCAGCAGCTTAGTTACAGGGGGCTATGGCTACACCTTC
TRBV29-1	TRBJ2-1	.	.	CSVRPDNEQFF	TGCAGCGTTCGACCGGATAATGAGCAGTTCTTC
TRBV6-5	TRBJ2-3	.	TRBD2	CASSSSGRSTDTQYF	TGTGCCAGCAGTTCGAGCGGGAGGAGCACAGATACGCAGTATTTT
TRBV7-3	TRBJ2-7	.	TRBD2	CASSRSGTDYEQYF	TGTGCCAGCAGCCGAAGCGGGACCGACTACGAGCAGTACTTC
TRBV6-9	TRBJ2-7	.	TRBD1	CASSPRTGGTYEQYF	TGTGCCAGCAGTCCCCGGACAGGGGGCACCTACGAGCAGTACTTC
TRBV19	TRBJ1-2	.	.	CASSIGSVYGYTF	TGTGCCAGTAGTATAGGCAGCGTCTATGGCTACACCTTC
TRBV19	TRBJ1-5	.	TRBD1	CASSYRGQSGNQPQHF	TGTGCCAGTAGTTACAGGGGGCAGTCGGGCAATCAGCCCCAGCATTTT
TRBV5-6	TRBJ1-3	.	.	CASSLKVLSGNTIYF	TGTGCCAGCAGCTTGAAGGTCCTCTCTGGAAACACCATATATTTT
TRBV28	TRBJ2-7	.	.	CASNNFYEQYF	TGTGCCAGCAACAATTTCTACGAGCAGTACTTC
TRBV7-9	TRBJ2-7	.	TRBD1	CASSLGGTGFSYEQYF	TGTGCCAGCAGCTTAGGAGGGACAGGGTTTTCCTACGAGCAGTACTTC
TRBV11-2	TRBJ2-7	.	TRBD2	CASSFLAGGGYEQYF	TGTGCCAGCAGCTTCCTAGCGGGAGGAGGATACGAGCAGTACTTC
TRBV13	TRBJ2-7	.	TRBD2	CASSLGTSGSYEQYF	TGTGCCAGCAGCTTAGGGACTAGCGGCTCCTACGAGCAGTACTTC
TRBV7-2	TRBJ2-7	.	.	CASSSNSPYEQYF	TGTGCCAGCAGCTCCAACAGCCCCTACGAGCAGTACTTC
TRBV10-1	TRBJ2-2	few	.	CASSPGSANTGELFF	TGCGCCAGCAGCCCGGGGTCCGCGAACACCGGGGAGCTGTTTTTT
TRBV6-5	TRBJ1-3	.	.	CASSYSSGGPGNTIYF	TGTGCCAGCAGTTACTCGAGTGGGGGGCCTGGAAACACCATATATTTT
TRBV28	TRBJ2-7	.	TRBD1	CASSLTGTGSYEQYF	TGTGCCAGCAGTTTAACCGGGACAGGGAGCTACGAGCAGTACTTC
TRBV7-9	TRBJ1-1	.	.	CASSFGAPNTEAFF	TGTGCCAGCAGCTTTGGGGCCCCGAACACTGAAGCTTTCTTT
TRBV18	TRBJ2-1	once	TRBD1	CASSPRGHRDNEQFF	TGTGCCAGCTCACCCAGGGGGCATCGGGACAATGAGCAGTTCTTC
TRBV5-1	TRBJ1-1	.	.	CASSKTVSGGNTEAFF	TGCGCCAGCAGTAAAACGGTTTCGGGCGGGAACACTGAAGCTTTCTTT
TRBV6-1	TRBJ1-3	.	TRBD1	CASSPGQAIGNTIYF	TGTGCCAGCAGTCCGGGACAGGCGATTGGAAACACCATATATTTT
TRBV2	TRBJ1-3	.	.	CASSEGVAFSGNTIYF	TGTGCCAGCAGTGAAGGGGTCGCATTCTCTGGAAACACCATATATTTT
TRBV5-1	TRBJ2-7	.	TRBD2	CASSPGTSGIDEQYF	TGCGCCAGCAGCCCTGGGACTAGCGGGATCGACGAGCAGTACTTC
TRBV11-2	TRBJ1-1	.	.	CASSLEGAGAFF	TGTGCCAGCAGCTTGGAAGGGGCGGGAGCTTTCTTT
TRBV6-6	TRBJ1-2	.	TRBD1	CASSYRDRGYGYTF	TGTGCCAGCAGTTACCGGGACAGGGGCTATGGCTACACCTTC
TRBV18	TRBJ1-2	.	TRBD1	CASSPRDRVESGYTF	TGTGCCAGTTCACCCCGGGACAGGGTCGAGTCTGGCTACACCTTC
TRBV9	TRBJ2-7	.	.	CASSPSLGGGYEQYF	TGTGCCAGCAGCCCCAGCCTGGGTGGGGGCTACGAGCAGTACTTC
TRBV5-1	TRBJ2-7	.	.	CASSHDGLYEQYF	TGCGCCAGCAGCCACGACGGACTCTACGAGCAGTACTTC
TRBV18	TRBJ1-1	.	.	CASSQSTGNTEAFF	TGTGCCAGCTCACAATCGACAGGGAACACTGAAGCTTTCTTT
TRBV4-3	TRBJ1-2	.	.	CASSQEAGKYGYTF	TGCGCCAGCAGCCAAGAGGCAGGGAAGTATGGCTACACCTTC
TRBV9	TRBJ2-5	once	.	CASSVDSRQQETQYF	TGTGCCAGCAGCGTAGATTCCCGACAGCAAGAGACCCAGTACTTC
TRBV19	TRBJ1-5	few	.	CASSIGSWNSNQPQHF	TGTGCCAGTAGTATAGGATCCTGGAATAGCAATCAGCCCCAGCATTTT
TRBV7-9	TRBJ1-6	.	.	CASRRRGRRAPLHF	TGTGCCAGCAGGAGGAGAGGGCGGAGAGCACCCCTCCACTTT
TRBV9	TRBJ1-2	.	.	CASSVGQINYGYTF	TGTGCCAGCAGCGTGGGACAAATTAACTATGGCTACACCTTC
TRBV18	TRBJ2-3	.	.	CASSPRASSTDTQYF	TGTGCCAGCTCACCACGGGCCTCTAGCACAGATACGCAGTATTTT
TRBV2	TRBJ1-2	.	.	CASRPADSGYTF	TGTGCCAGCAGACCGGCGGACAGTGGATACACCTTC